This TCR beta chain was identified during a study of cytomegalovirus exposure and HLA in healthy donors. The PCR was carried out with 60 Vbeta primers and 13 Jbeta primers. Measured with immunoSEQ multiplex PCR; TCRdb has only the in-frame clones, and not every one. Here the sample spans approximately 150,000 clones, 55% to 70% being singletons. The CDR3 spans 13 residues. The germline V gene encodes CDR1 SGHNT and CDR2 YYREEE (reference sequence). The germline V and J ends were trimmed by 4 bases and 1 base, with 8 bases remaining between them. The chain couples TRBV5-4 to TRBJ2-5; TRBD2 is a possible D gene (6 bases). The source is a woman in her twenties or thirties in good health and CMV-seropositive. Sequencing was carried out using PBMCs. CDR3 coding DNA: TGTGCCAGCAGCCCCGGGGGCCAAGAGACCCAGTACTTC. Residues: CASSPGGQETQYF.